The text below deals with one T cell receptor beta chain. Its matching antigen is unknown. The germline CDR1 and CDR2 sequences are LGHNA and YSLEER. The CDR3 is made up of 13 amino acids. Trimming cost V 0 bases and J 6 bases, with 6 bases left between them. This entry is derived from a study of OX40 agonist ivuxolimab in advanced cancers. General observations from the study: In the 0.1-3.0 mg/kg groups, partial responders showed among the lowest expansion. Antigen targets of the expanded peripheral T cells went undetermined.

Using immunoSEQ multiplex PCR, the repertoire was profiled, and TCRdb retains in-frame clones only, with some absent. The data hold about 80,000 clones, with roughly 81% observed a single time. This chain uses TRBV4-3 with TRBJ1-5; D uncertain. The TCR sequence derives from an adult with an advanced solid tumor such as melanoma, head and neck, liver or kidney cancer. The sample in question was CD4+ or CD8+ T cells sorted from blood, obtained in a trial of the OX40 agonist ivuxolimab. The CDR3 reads CASSQDVGQPQHF. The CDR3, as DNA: TGCGCCAGCAGCCAAGATGTGGGTCAGCCCCAGCATTTT.